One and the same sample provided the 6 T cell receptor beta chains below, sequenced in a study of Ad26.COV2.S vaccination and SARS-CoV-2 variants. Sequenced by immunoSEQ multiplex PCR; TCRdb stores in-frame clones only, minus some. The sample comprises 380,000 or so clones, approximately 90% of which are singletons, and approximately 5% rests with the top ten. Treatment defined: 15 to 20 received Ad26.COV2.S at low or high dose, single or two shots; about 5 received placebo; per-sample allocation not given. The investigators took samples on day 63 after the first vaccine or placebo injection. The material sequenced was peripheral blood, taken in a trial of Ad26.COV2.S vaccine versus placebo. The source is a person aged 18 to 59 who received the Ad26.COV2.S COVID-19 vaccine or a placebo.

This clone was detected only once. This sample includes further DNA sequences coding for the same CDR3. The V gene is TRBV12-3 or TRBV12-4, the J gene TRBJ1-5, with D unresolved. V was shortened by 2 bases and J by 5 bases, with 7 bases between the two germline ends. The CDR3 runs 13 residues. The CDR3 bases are TGTGCCAGCAGTTTATCCCGAGATCAGCCCCAGCATTTT. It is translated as CASSLSRDQPQHF.

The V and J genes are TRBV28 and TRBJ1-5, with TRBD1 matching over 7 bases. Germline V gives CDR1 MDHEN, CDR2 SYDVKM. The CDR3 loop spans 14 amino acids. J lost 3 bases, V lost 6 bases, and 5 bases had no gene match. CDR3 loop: CASSPTGINQPQHF. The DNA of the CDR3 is TGTGCCAGCAGCCCGACAGGGATCAATCAGCCCCAGCATTTT. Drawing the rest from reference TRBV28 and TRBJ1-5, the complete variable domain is DVKVTQSSRYLVKRTGEKVFLECVQDMDHENMFWYRQDPGLGLRLIYFSYDVKMKEKGDIPEGYSVSREKKERFSLILESASTNQTSMYLCASSPTGINQPQHFGDGTRLSIL.

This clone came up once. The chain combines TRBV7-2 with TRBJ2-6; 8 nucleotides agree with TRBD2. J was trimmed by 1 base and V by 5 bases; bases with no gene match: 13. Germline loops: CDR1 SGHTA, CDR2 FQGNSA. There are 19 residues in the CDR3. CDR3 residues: CASSARGAGDVSGANVLTF. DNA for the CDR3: TGTGCCAGCAGCGCCCGGGGAGCGGGAGACGTTTCTGGGGCCAACGTCCTGACTTTC.

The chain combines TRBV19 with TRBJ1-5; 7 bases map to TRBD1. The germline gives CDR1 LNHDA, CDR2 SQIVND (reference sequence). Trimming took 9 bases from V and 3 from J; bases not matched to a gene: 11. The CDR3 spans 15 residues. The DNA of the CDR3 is TGTGCCAGCGGTTTGGACAGGAGTCTCAATCAGCCCCAGCATTTT. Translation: CASGLDRSLNQPQHF. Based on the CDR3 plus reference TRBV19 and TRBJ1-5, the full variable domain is DGGITQSPKYLFRKEGQNVTLSCEQNLNHDAMYWYRQDPGQGLRLIYYSQIVNDFQKGDIAEGYSVSREKKESFPLTVTSAQKNPTAFYLCASGLDRSLNQPQHFGDGTRLSIL.

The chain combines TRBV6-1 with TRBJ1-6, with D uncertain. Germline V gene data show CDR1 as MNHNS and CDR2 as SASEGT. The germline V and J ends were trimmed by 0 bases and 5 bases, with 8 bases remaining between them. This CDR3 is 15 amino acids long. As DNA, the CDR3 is TGTGCCAGCAGTGAAGCGCGTGGAGATAATTCACCCCTCCACTTT. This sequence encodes CASSEARGDNSPLHF.

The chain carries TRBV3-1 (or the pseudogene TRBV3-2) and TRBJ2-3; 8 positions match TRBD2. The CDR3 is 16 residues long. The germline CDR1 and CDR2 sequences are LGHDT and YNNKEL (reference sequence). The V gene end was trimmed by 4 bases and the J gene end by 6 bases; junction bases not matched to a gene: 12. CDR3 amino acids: CASSLRGRGARDTQYF. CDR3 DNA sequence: TGTGCCAGCAGCCTTCGGGGGCGGGGGGCGCGGGATACGCAGTATTTT.